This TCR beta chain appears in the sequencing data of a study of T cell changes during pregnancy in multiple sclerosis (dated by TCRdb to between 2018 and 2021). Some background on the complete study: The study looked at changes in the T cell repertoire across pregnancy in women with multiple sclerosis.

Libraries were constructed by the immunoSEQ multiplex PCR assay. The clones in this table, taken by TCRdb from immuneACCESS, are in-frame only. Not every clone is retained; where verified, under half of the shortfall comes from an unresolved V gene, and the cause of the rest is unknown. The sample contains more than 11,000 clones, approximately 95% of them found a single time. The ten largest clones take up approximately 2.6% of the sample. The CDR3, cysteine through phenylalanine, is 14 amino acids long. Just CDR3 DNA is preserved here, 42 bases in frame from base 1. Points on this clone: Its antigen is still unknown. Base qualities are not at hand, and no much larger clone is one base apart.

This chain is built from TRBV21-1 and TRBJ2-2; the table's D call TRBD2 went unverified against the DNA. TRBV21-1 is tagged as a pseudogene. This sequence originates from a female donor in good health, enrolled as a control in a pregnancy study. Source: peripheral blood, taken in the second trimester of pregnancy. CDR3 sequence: CANTKDYNTGELFF. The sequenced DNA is TGTGCCAATACTAAGGACTATAACACCGGGGAGCTGTTTTTT.